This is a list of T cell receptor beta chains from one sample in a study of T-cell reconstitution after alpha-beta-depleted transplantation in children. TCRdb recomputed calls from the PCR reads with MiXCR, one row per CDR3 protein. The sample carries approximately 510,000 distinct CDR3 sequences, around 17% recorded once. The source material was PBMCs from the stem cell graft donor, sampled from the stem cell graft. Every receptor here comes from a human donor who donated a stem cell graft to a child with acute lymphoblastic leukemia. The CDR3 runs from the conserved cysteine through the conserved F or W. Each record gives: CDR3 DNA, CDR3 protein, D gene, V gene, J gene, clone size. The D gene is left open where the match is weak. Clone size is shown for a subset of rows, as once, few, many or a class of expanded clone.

CDR3 DNA: TGTGCCAGCAGTTACGGCAGGGAGGGCACTGAAGCTTTCTTT
CDR3 protein: CASSYGREGTEAFF
D gene: -
V gene: TRBV6-5
J gene: TRBJ1-1
clone size: -

CDR3 DNA: TGCAGTGCTAGAAGCCCGCGGGAGGGCCAAGAGACCCAGTACTTC
CDR3 protein: CSARSPREGQETQYF
D gene: TRBD2
V gene: TRBV20-1
J gene: TRBJ2-5
clone size: few

CDR3 DNA: TGTGCCAGCAGTTTGGCCGGCTTTACTGCCAATGAGCAGTTCTTC
CDR3 protein: CASSLAGFTANEQFF
D gene: -
V gene: TRBV27
J gene: TRBJ2-1
clone size: few

CDR3 DNA: TGTGCCAGCAGCGTAGGGGCAGGGGAAAGTAGTCTCTACGAGCAGTACTTC
CDR3 protein: CASSVGAGESSLYEQYF
D gene: -
V gene: TRBV9
J gene: TRBJ2-7
clone size: few

CDR3 DNA: TGTGCCAGCCGTGGACGGAGCAATCAGCCCCAGCATTTT
CDR3 protein: CASRGRSNQPQHF
D gene: -
V gene: TRBV12-3/TRBV12-4
J gene: TRBJ1-5
clone size: -

CDR3 DNA: TGTGCCAGCAGCTTCTCGGAGGGGGACACCGGGGAGCTGTTTTTT
CDR3 protein: CASSFSEGDTGELFF
D gene: -
V gene: TRBV12-3/TRBV12-4
J gene: TRBJ2-2
clone size: -

CDR3 DNA: TGTGCCAGCAGTGAGGACAGTAAATATAGCAATCAGCCCCAGCATTTT
CDR3 protein: CASSEDSKYSNQPQHF
D gene: -
V gene: TRBV2
J gene: TRBJ1-5
clone size: -

CDR3 DNA: TGCAGCTTACGGACAGGGCCGAACACTGAAGCTTTCTTT
CDR3 protein: CSLRTGPNTEAFF
D gene: TRBD1
V gene: TRBV29-1
J gene: TRBJ1-1
clone size: few

CDR3 DNA: TGTGCCATCGGCCCTACTCAGGGGCCCAACTATGGCTACACCTTC
CDR3 protein: CAIGPTQGPNYGYTF
D gene: -
V gene: TRBV10-3
J gene: TRBJ1-2
clone size: -

CDR3 DNA: TGTGCCAGCAGCCCCGGGTCTTACTATGGCTACACCTTC
CDR3 protein: CASSPGSYYGYTF
D gene: -
V gene: TRBV27
J gene: TRBJ1-2
clone size: few

CDR3 DNA: TGTGCCAGCAGTCCGGGACTAGCGGGGCGTCGTATGATCTTC
CDR3 protein: CASSPGLAGRRMIF
D gene: TRBD2
V gene: TRBV6-2/TRBV6-3
J gene: TRBJ2-1
clone size: -

CDR3 DNA: TGCAGTGCGCCACGCGGCAGGGGCGACATTCAGTACTTC
CDR3 protein: CSAPRGRGDIQYF
D gene: -
V gene: TRBV20-1
J gene: TRBJ2-4
clone size: many

CDR3 DNA: TGCGCCAGCAGCCCTCCCCGGGGGGGTGAGCAGTTCTTC
CDR3 protein: CASSPPRGGEQFF
D gene: TRBD2
V gene: TRBV5-1
J gene: TRBJ2-1
clone size: few

CDR3 DNA: TGTGCCAGCAGCGTAGCGGTTCTCACAGATACGCAGTATTTT
CDR3 protein: CASSVAVLTDTQYF
D gene: -
V gene: TRBV9
J gene: TRBJ2-3
clone size: -

CDR3 DNA: TGCGCCAGCAGCCAAGGAGGGGCCGGGATCCCGACCTACGAGCAGTACTTC
CDR3 protein: CASSQGGAGIPTYEQYF
D gene: -
V gene: TRBV4-1
J gene: TRBJ2-7
clone size: few

CDR3 DNA: TGTGCCAGCAGCTTAGCTGGCCTGACTGGGAATACCTACTCAGATACGCAGTATTTT
CDR3 protein: CASSLAGLTGNTYSDTQYF
D gene: -
V gene: TRBV7-2
J gene: TRBJ2-3
clone size: -

CDR3 DNA: TGTGCCAGCAGTTTAGCGAGTCGTTTGGGGGCAGATACGCAGTATTTT
CDR3 protein: CASSLASRLGADTQYF
D gene: -
V gene: TRBV12-3/TRBV12-4
J gene: TRBJ2-3
clone size: -

CDR3 DNA: TGTGCCAGCAGCCAAGCAAAGCTTGAAGCTTTCTTT
CDR3 protein: CASSQAKLEAFF
D gene: -
V gene: TRBV3-1
J gene: TRBJ1-1
clone size: -

CDR3 DNA: TGTGCCAGCAGCAAACGCCCGACGGGGGCGACCTCCTACGAGCAGTACTTC
CDR3 protein: CASSKRPTGATSYEQYF
D gene: -
V gene: TRBV7-6
J gene: TRBJ2-7
clone size: -

CDR3 DNA: TGTGCCAGCAGCGGGATCGGACTAGCTGCGAGGAAGACCCAGTACTTC
CDR3 protein: CASSGIGLAARKTQYF
D gene: TRBD2
V gene: TRBV3-1
J gene: TRBJ2-5
clone size: -

CDR3 DNA: TGTGCCAGCAGCCAAGGGGTTGTTGCGGGAGGCGGAGAGACCCAGTACTTC
CDR3 protein: CASSQGVVAGGGETQYF
D gene: TRBD2
V gene: TRBV3-1
J gene: TRBJ2-5
clone size: few

CDR3 DNA: TGTGCCAGCAGCTACCGGGGCGTTTTCCGGGGTGGAGATGGCTACACCTTC
CDR3 protein: CASSYRGVFRGGDGYTF
D gene: -
V gene: TRBV7-9
J gene: TRBJ1-2
clone size: many

CDR3 DNA: TGTGCCAGCAGCTTGAACCTAGGGAGTTATGGCTACACCTTC
CDR3 protein: CASSLNLGSYGYTF
D gene: -
V gene: TRBV5-8
J gene: TRBJ1-2
clone size: -

CDR3 DNA: TGTGCCAGCAGGCCCTTTAGCCTAGCGGGAAGGGGCCAAGAGACCCAGTACTTC
CDR3 protein: CASRPFSLAGRGQETQYF
D gene: TRBD2
V gene: TRBV2
J gene: TRBJ2-5
clone size: -

CDR3 DNA: TGTGCCAGCAGTTTCAGCTTTGGGTACAATGAGCAGTTCTTC
CDR3 protein: CASSFSFGYNEQFF
D gene: -
V gene: TRBV27
J gene: TRBJ2-1
clone size: -

CDR3 DNA: TGTGCCAGCTCAAAGGACAGGGGGGCCTATGGCTACACCTTC
CDR3 protein: CASSKDRGAYGYTF
D gene: TRBD1
V gene: TRBV18
J gene: TRBJ1-2
clone size: -

CDR3 DNA: TGTGCCAGCAGCGAGACTAGCGGGAGGGCCTATGAGCAGTTCTTC
CDR3 protein: CASSETSGRAYEQFF
D gene: TRBD2
V gene: TRBV11-2
J gene: TRBJ2-1
clone size: -

CDR3 DNA: TGCGCCAGCAGCCGAGCGGGACAAACCGGGGAGCTGTTTTTT
CDR3 protein: CASSRAGQTGELFF
D gene: -
V gene: TRBV4-1
J gene: TRBJ2-2
clone size: -

CDR3 DNA: TGCAGTGCTCCCCGGGGCCACAATGAAAAACTGTTTTTT
CDR3 protein: CSAPRGHNEKLFF
D gene: -
V gene: TRBV20-1
J gene: TRBJ1-4
clone size: few

CDR3 DNA: TGTGCCAGCAGTCCCCAGAGTATAGCCAATCAGCCCCAGCATTTT
CDR3 protein: CASSPQSIANQPQHF
D gene: -
V gene: TRBV6-5
J gene: TRBJ1-5
clone size: few

CDR3 DNA: TGTGCCACCAGTGACAGACTAGCGGGAGAATTCACAGATACGCAGTATTTT
CDR3 protein: CATSDRLAGEFTDTQYF
D gene: TRBD2
V gene: TRBV24-1
J gene: TRBJ2-3
clone size: -

CDR3 DNA: TGCAGCGCCGGAATCCCGCACTATGGCTACACCTTC
CDR3 protein: CSAGIPHYGYTF
D gene: -
V gene: TRBV29-1
J gene: TRBJ1-2
clone size: few

CDR3 DNA: TGTGCCTGCAGCCGGTGGACTAGCGAGGTGTTCCTCCAAAACGATGAGCAGTTCTTC
CDR3 protein: CACSRWTSEVFLQNDEQFF
D gene: TRBD2
V gene: TRBV3-1
J gene: TRBJ2-1
clone size: few

CDR3 DNA: TGCGCCAGCAGCTTGGCCCTAGCGGGAGAGGTAAATGAGCAGTTCTTC
CDR3 protein: CASSLALAGEVNEQFF
D gene: TRBD2
V gene: TRBV5-1
J gene: TRBJ2-1
clone size: few

CDR3 DNA: TGTGCCAGCAGCTTAGGAGCGGGGGGCGCAGATACGCAGTATTTT
CDR3 protein: CASSLGAGGADTQYF
D gene: TRBD2
V gene: TRBV7-2
J gene: TRBJ2-3
clone size: few

CDR3 DNA: TGTGCCAGCAGCTTGGGTCCGGGACTAGGGAGCAATGAGCAGTTCTTC
CDR3 protein: CASSLGPGLGSNEQFF
D gene: TRBD2
V gene: TRBV5-5
J gene: TRBJ2-1
clone size: few

CDR3 DNA: TGTGCCAGCAGCCCCGGGCAGCGTACAAGCTCCTACAATGAGCAGTTCTTC
CDR3 protein: CASSPGQRTSSYNEQFF
D gene: -
V gene: TRBV7-7
J gene: TRBJ2-1
clone size: -

CDR3 DNA: TGCGCCAGCAGCTTGTTAGGGGGGTCAGAAGCTTTCTTT
CDR3 protein: CASSLLGGSEAFF
D gene: -
V gene: TRBV27
J gene: TRBJ1-1
clone size: many

CDR3 DNA: TGCGCCAGCAGCCGAAGAGTACTAGCGGGAGCCTACGAGCAGTACTTC
CDR3 protein: CASSRRVLAGAYEQYF
D gene: TRBD2
V gene: TRBV4-1
J gene: TRBJ2-7
clone size: few

CDR3 DNA: TGCGCCAGCAGCTGGGGACAGGGGAGGTTCTACGAGCAGTACTTC
CDR3 protein: CASSWGQGRFYEQYF
D gene: TRBD1
V gene: TRBV5-1
J gene: TRBJ2-7
clone size: few

CDR3 DNA: TGCGCCAGCAGCGTAAAGACAGGGACCCATGAGCAGTTCTTC
CDR3 protein: CASSVKTGTHEQFF
D gene: TRBD1
V gene: TRBV4-1
J gene: TRBJ2-1
clone size: few

CDR3 DNA: TGTGCCAGCAGTTTAGATCTCTGGGACAGGGCGGTTGGCTACACCTTC
CDR3 protein: CASSLDLWDRAVGYTF
D gene: TRBD1
V gene: TRBV12-3/TRBV12-4
J gene: TRBJ1-2
clone size: few